This T cell receptor (beta chain) was captured by sequencing in a study of blood T cell repertoires in COVID-19. Study-level information: Whether acute or convalescent, the COVID-19 samples came from the United States, Italy and Spain. T cells, B-cell-depleted T cells, or PBMCs provided the cDNA or gDNA that served as material.

The germline gives CDR1 SGHAT, CDR2 FQNNGV. The CDR3 is made up of 15 amino acids. V was pared by 2 bases and J by 1 base, with 4 bases of the junction left unmatched. There are a few counts of this clone. In the study's own analysis: Amplified reference gene primers provided the basis for estimating nucleated cell counts. Method: immunoSEQ multiplex PCR; TCRdb's copy keeps in-frame clones and lacks some. The V and J calls and clone size are taken from that table; D and trimming were inferred from the DNA. The sample holds 100,000 to 150,000 clones, roughly 80% seen once. Sequencing was performed on peripheral blood. The gene calls are TRBV11-2 and TRBJ1-1; TRBD1 matches 7 bases. This TCR came from a human donor in a cohort sampled during active COVID-19. This chain's CDR3 is CASSLLGTANTEAFF. DNA of the CDR3: TGTGCCAGCAGCTTACTAGGGACAGCGAACACTGAAGCTTTCTTT.